This T cell receptor beta chain was retrieved from a study of human T cells and chemical hapten exposure. Study-level background: Researchers reported sensitizing an approximately 2 cm by approximately 2 cm upper inner arm skin site with 2% DPC. Patch tests applied 0.01% DPC to the upper back, read at 6 days.

TCRdb re-derived calls from the RACE reads in MiXCR, one entry per CDR3 protein. The table shows just over 95,000 distinct CDR3 sequences, with less than 35% occurring only once. Comment on this clonotype: Its specificity is not known.

CDR3 length equals 13 residues. Germline V gene sequence: CDR1 MNHEY, CDR2 SVGAGI. V was clipped by 6 bases and J by 4 bases, with 12 bases between them. General study findings and limits: Significantly greater numbers of large CDR3 similarity clusters came from expanded TCRs than from controls.

Time point defined: patch test 3, about 24 weeks after DPC sensitization. Treatment meaning: therapeutic diphenylcyclopropenone sensitization with weekly scalp DPC. Whole blood, unfractionated, served as the material for total RNA extraction. Sample: whole blood, taken in connection with sensitization to the hapten diphenylcyclopropenone (DPC). The clonotype comes from a middle-aged man with alopecia areata. Some clones in this sample may be carry-over from other donors' samples. The rearrangement links TRBV6-5 to TRBJ2-5, with D possibly being TRBD2 (5 bases). The CDR3 bases are TGTGCCAGCAGAGAGCCAGCGGCAGAGACCCAGTACTTC. Translating it yields CASREPAAETQYF.